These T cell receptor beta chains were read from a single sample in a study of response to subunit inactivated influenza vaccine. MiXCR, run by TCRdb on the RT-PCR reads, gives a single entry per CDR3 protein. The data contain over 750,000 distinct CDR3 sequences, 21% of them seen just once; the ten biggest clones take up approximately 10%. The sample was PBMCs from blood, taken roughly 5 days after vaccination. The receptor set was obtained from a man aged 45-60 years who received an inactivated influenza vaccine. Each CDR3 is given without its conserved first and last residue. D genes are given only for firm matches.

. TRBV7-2 ASSFHRGGRRTDTQY
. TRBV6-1 ASSTGSIYNSPLH
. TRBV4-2 ASSQTAGILGGELF
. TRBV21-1 ASSKDRQPYGYT
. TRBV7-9 ASSLATGANQPQH
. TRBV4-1 ASSQLRQASSGNTIY
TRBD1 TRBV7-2 ASSHRTGGFYEQY
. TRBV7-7 ASSPRRSGEQF
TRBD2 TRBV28 ASSFPLAGDETQY
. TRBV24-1 ATSDDINEQF
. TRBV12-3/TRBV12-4 ASSPTRTALYEQY